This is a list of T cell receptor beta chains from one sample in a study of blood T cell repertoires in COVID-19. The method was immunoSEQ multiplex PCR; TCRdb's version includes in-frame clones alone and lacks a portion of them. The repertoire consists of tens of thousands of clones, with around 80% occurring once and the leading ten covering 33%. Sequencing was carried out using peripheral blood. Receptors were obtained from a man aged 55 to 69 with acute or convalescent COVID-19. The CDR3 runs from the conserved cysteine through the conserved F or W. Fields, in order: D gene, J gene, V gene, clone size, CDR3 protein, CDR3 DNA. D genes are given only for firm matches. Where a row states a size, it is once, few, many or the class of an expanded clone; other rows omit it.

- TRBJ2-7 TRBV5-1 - CASSLSDEQYF TGCGCCAGCAGCCTTTCCGACGAGCAGTACTTC
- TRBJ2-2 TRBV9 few CASSLSTGELFF TGTGCCAGCAGCCTCAGCACCGGGGAGCTGTTTTTT
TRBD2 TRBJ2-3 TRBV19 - CAISLAGGGTDTQYF TGTGCCATCTCACTAGCGGGAGGAGGTACAGATACGCAGTATTTT
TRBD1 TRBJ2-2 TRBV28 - CASSGTGISGELFF TGTGCCAGCAGTGGGACAGGGATCTCCGGGGAGCTGTTTTTT
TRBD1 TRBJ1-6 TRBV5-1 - CASSGDRGNSPLHF TGCGCCAGCAGCGGAGACAGGGGTAATTCACCCCTCCACTTT
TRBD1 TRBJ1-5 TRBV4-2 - CASSQEGQPHQPQHF TGTGCCAGCAGCCAAGAGGGACAGCCCCATCAGCCCCAGCATTTT
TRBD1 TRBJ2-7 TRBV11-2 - CASSRIQGAYEQYF TGTGCCAGCAGCAGAATCCAGGGGGCCTACGAGCAGTACTTC
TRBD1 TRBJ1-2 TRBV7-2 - CASSLVPRDRDGYTF TGTGCCAGCAGCTTAGTTCCTAGGGACAGGGATGGCTACACCTTC
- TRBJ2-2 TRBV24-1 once CATSNRNTGELFF TGTGCCACCAGTAACAGGAACACCGGGGAGCTGTTTTTT
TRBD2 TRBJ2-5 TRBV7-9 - CASSLVGLAGGETQYF TGTGCCAGCAGCTTAGTGGGACTAGCGGGAGGAGAGACCCAGTACTTC
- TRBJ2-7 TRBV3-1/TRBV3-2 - CASSQEGRVYEQYF TGTGCCAGCAGCCAAGAGGGCAGGGTTTACGAGCAGTACTTC
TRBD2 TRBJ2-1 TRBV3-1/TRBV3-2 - CASRRLAGSNEQFF TGTGCCAGCAGGCGACTAGCGGGAAGCAATGAGCAGTTCTTC
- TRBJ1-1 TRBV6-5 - CASSARGHLNTEAFF TGTGCCAGCAGCGCGAGGGGACACCTGAACACTGAAGCTTTCTTT
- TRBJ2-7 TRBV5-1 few CASSLERQIYEQYF TGCGCCAGCAGCTTGGAGCGACAGATCTACGAGCAGTACTTC
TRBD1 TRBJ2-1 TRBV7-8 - CASSPATGLGYNEQFF TGTGCCAGCAGCCCCGCGACAGGGCTGGGGTACAATGAGCAGTTCTTC
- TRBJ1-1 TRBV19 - CASSTPRGGGTEAFF TGTGCCAGTAGTACTCCACGGGGAGGGGGCACTGAAGCTTTCTTT
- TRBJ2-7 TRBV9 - CASSVGAPSGQPYEQYF TGTGCCAGCAGCGTAGGGGCCCCCAGCGGGCAGCCTTACGAGCAGTACTTC
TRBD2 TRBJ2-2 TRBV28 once CASSLNGLVGGAGELFF TGTGCCAGCAGTTTAAATGGACTAGTCGGAGGCGCCGGGGAGCTGTTTTTT
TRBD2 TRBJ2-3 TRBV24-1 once CATSDLALAGVTDTQYF TGTGCCACCAGTGATTTGGCACTAGCGGGAGTCACAGATACGCAGTATTTT
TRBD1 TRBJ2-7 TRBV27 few CASSLGQDSYEQYF TGTGCCAGCAGTTTAGGACAGGACAGCTACGAGCAGTACTTC
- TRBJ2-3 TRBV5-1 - CASSLVSGGTDTQYF TGCGCCAGCAGCTTGGTGTCAGGGGGCACAGATACGCAGTATTTT
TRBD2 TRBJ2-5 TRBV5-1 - CASSLGTSGRAWETQYF TGCGCCAGCAGCTTGGGGACTAGCGGGAGGGCTTGGGAGACCCAGTACTTC
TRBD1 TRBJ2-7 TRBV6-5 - CASRPRGLEQYF TGTGCCAGCAGGCCCAGGGGGTTAGAGCAGTACTTC
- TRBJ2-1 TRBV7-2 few CAGVGLSFNEQFF TGTGCCGGAGTGGGACTTTCGTTCAATGAGCAGTTCTTC
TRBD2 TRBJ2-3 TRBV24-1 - CATGLAGPDTQYF TGTGCCACAGGACTAGCGGGACCAGATACGCAGTATTTT
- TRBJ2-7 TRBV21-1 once CASSSKKGHRGPLYEQYF TGTGCCAGCAGCTCGAAAAAGGGTCACAGGGGGCCCCTCTACGAGCAGTACTTC
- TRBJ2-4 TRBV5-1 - CASSFGIASQNIQYF TGCGCCAGCAGTTTTGGGATAGCGTCCCAAAACATTCAGTACTTC
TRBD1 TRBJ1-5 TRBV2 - CASSSQGAGQPQHF TGTGCCAGCAGTAGCCAGGGGGCAGGACAGCCCCAGCATTTT
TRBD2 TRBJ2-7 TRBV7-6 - CASSIAGVGSYEQYF TGTGCCAGCAGCATAGCGGGAGTAGGATCCTACGAGCAGTACTTC
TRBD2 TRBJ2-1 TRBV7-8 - CASSLRSLADNEQFF TGTGCCAGCAGCTTAAGGTCCCTAGCGGACAATGAGCAGTTCTTC
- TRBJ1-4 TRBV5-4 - CASSLGQGEKLFF TGTGCCAGCAGCTTGGGGCAGGGTGAAAAACTGTTTTTT
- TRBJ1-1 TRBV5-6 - CASSLGTVRNTEAFF TGTGCCAGCAGCTTGGGTACAGTCCGCAACACTGAAGCTTTCTTT
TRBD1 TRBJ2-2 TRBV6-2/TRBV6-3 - CASSTTGTGSTGELFF TGTGCCAGCAGCACCACCGGGACAGGATCCACCGGGGAGCTGTTTTTT
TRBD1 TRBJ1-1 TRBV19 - CASRHTGDGEAFF TGTGCCAGTCGCCATACAGGGGACGGTGAAGCTTTCTTT
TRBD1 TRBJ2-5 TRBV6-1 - CASSETGQQETQYF TGTGCCAGCAGTGAAACGGGACAGCAAGAGACCCAGTACTTC
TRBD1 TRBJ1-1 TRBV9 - CASSVTGGDTEAFF TGTGCCAGCAGCGTTACAGGGGGAGACACTGAAGCTTTCTTT
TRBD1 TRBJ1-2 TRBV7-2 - CASSSGQGLRGYTF TGTGCCAGCAGCTCAGGACAGGGCTTACGGGGCTACACCTTC